This T cell receptor beta chain originates from a study of beta chain features in type 1 diabetes. As for the study in general: Comparable age, gender and cell yields were observed in patients relative to healthy donors.

Expressed TCRB transcripts were sequenced because the isolated RNA had all been reverse transcribed beforehand. Assay: immunoSEQ multiplex PCR; the TCRdb copy retains only in-frame clones and omits some. Among 250,000 to 350,000 clones listed, 11% were seen once. The CDR3 totals 13 residues. V gave up 4 bases and J gave up 3 bases; unmatched junction bases: 2. CDR1 is SGHAT and CDR2 is FQNNGV in the germline V gene. About this clone itself: The target antigen is unknown.

General study points: Across all four CD4+ subsets, people with type 1 diabetes showed modestly shorter TCRB CDR3s.

The chain employs TRBV11-2 and TRBJ2-7; the match to TRBD1 covers 8 bases. This clonotype was obtained from a woman aged 25 to 39 in good health. Sequencing input: naive CD4+ T cells from blood. The CDR3 spells CASSSGQDYEQYF. The CDR3 DNA is TGTGCCAGCAGCTCGGGACAGGACTACGAGCAGTACTTC.